This passage covers 9 T cell receptor beta chains from one sample sequenced in a study of blood T cell repertoires in COVID-19. The method was immunoSEQ multiplex PCR; TCRdb's version includes in-frame clones alone and lacks a portion of them. Of some 390,000 clones listed, around 91% were seen once; the top ten hold 1% to 1.3%. Sample: PBMCs or T cells enriched from blood (not recorded which). Receptors originate from a man aged 30 to 45 who had recovered from COVID-19.

This clone is a singleton in its sample. The J gene is TRBJ2-5, the V gene TRBV5-1; 10 bases align to TRBD2. Germline loops: CDR1 SGHRS, CDR2 YFSETQ. This CDR3 is built from 18 residues. J was trimmed by 2 bases and V by 4 bases; bases with no gene match: 14. Here the CDR3 reads CASSPLGAGGMAQETQYF. CDR3 bases: TGCGCCAGCAGCCCCTTGGGAGCGGGAGGGATGGCACAAGAGACCCAGTACTTC.

The chain joins TRBV18 to TRBJ1-4; D is unresolved. With 3 bases removed from V and 2 bases from J, the gap between germline ends came to 10 bases. The CDR3 runs to 15 residues. Germline values: CDR1 KGHSH, CDR2 LQKENI. The DNA of the CDR3 is TGTGCCAGCTCACCCGTAACAGCTACTAATGAAAAACTGTTTTTT. Its protein product is CASSPVTATNEKLFF.

The sample holds one count of this clone. The chain carries TRBV10-3 and TRBJ1-2; 9 nucleotides match TRBD1. The CDR3 is 13 residues long. Germline assignment: CDR1 ENHRY and CDR2 SYGVKD. The junction had 3 bases not matched to a gene; V was cut back by 6 bases and J by 4 bases. CDR3 region: CAISGQGFYGYTF. The CDR3 nucleotides are TGTGCCATCAGCGGACAGGGGTTCTATGGCTACACCTTC.

This chain links TRBV2 with TRBJ2-1; 11 nucleotides match TRBD2. Germline values: CDR1 SNHLY, CDR2 FYNNEI. Unmatched junction bases numbered 9, after V lost 5 bases and J lost 9 bases. The length of the CDR3 is 15 residues. CDR3 in amino acids: CASSSTSGERAEQFF. In DNA, the CDR3 is TGTGCCAGCAGTTCGACTAGCGGGGAGAGGGCTGAGCAGTTCTTC.

The chain recombines TRBV10-2 with TRBJ2-2; TRBD2 agrees at 7 bases. With V trimmed by 2 bases and J by 0 bases, 0 bases remained unmatched. This CDR3 region has 15 residues. Germline V CDR1 and CDR2: WSHSY, SAAADI. The DNA for the CDR3 is TGCGCCAGCAGTGAGGCGGGGGCGAACACCGGGGAGCTGTTTTTT. It translates to CASSEAGANTGELFF.

The chain carries TRBV19 and TRBJ2-2, with 7 bases fitting TRBD2. Germline V CDR1 and CDR2: LNHDA, SQIVND (reference sequence). V was pared by 8 bases and J by 2 bases, with 8 bases of the junction left unmatched. There are 15 residues in the CDR3. The CDR3 DNA reads as TGTGCCAGTGCTCTACGGGGGGAAAACACCGGGGAGCTGTTTTTT. It codes for CASALRGENTGELFF.

The genes are TRBV5-1 and TRBJ2-1, with 11 bases matching TRBD2. The CDR3 is 18 residues long. V was clipped by 3 bases and J by 7 bases; unmatched bases: 15. The germline V gene encodes CDR1 SGHRS and CDR2 YFSETQ. The CDR3, as DNA: TGCGCCAGCAGCTGGGACCTCTATAGCGGGAGGGCCAGGAATGAGCAGTTCTTC. It codes for CASSWDLYSGRARNEQFF.

The CDR3 coding sequence is TGTGCCAGCAGCGAAGCCATCCCGCTAGGGACTAGCGGGATCATCTACAATGAGCAGTTCTTC. This codes for CASSEAIPLGTSGIIYNEQFF. The chain links TRBV9 to TRBJ2-1; 13 bases are shared with TRBD2. The V segment lost 3 bases and the J segment 3 bases; nucleotides outside the gene matches: 18. From germline, CDR1 is SGDLS and CDR2 YYNGEE. This CDR3 is built from 21 residues.

In the case of this clone: The same CDR3 is also encoded by other DNA sequences in this sample. The chain has TRBV12-3 or TRBV12-4 and TRBJ2-5; D is perhaps TRBD2 (5 bases). V dropped 2 bases and J dropped 6 bases, with 7 bases sitting between them. The CDR3 sequence is 12 residues long. The DNA for the CDR3 is TGTGCCAGCAGTTTACCGGGGAAGACCCAGTACTTC. Protein product: CASSLPGKTQYF.